The 19 T cell receptor beta chains below were found in one sample sequenced in a study of cytomegalovirus exposure and HLA in healthy donors (dated by TCRdb to the late 2010s). The library relied on the immunoSEQ multiplex PCR assay. For the multiplex PCR, a mixture combining 60 forward primers for TCR Vbeta segments and 13 reverse primers for TCR Jbeta segments was used. TCRdb stores this immuneACCESS table with in-frame sequences only. Part of the clones is absent; in the studies checked, under half of the shortfall reflects unresolved V genes, and no reason is known for the rest. The sample yields about 160,000 clones; roughly 84% were counted once. Under 6.5% of the sample comes from the top ten. Sequencing used PBMCs. The receptors derive from a man between 45 and 60 years old in good health and CMV-seropositive.

The chain links TRBV7-9 to TRBJ2-1; D is undetermined. V lost 5 bases and J lost 0, with 11 bases in between. Germline V gene data show CDR1 as SEHNR and CDR2 as FQNEAQ (reference sequence). The CDR3 has 15 residues. The CDR3 sequence is CASSPWRSSYNEQFF. CDR3 nucleotide sequence: TGTGCCAGCAGCCCCTGGCGGAGCTCCTACAATGAGCAGTTCTTC. The full variable domain, rest sourced from reference TRBV7-9 and TRBJ2-1, is DTGVSQNPRHKITKRGQNVTFRCDPISEHNRLYWYRQTLGQGPEFLTYFQNEAQLEKSRLLSDRFSAERPKGSFSTLEIQRTEQGDSAMYLCASSPWRSSYNEQFFGPGTRLTVL.

V gene TRBV7-8 combines with J gene TRBJ1-2; 11 bases map to TRBD1. Trimming removed 6 bases from V and 7 bases from J; junction bases left unmatched: 7. CDR1 and CDR2 from the germline V gene are SGHVS and FQNEAQ. The CDR3 has 14 amino acids. The CDR3 DNA reads as TGTGCCAGCAGTCTCGGACAGGGGGCTGGTGGCTACACCTTC. This sequence encodes CASSLGQGAGGYTF.

This clone was seen a handful of times. V usage is TRBV6-6 and J usage is TRBJ2-3; TRBD2 aligns across 9 bases. Germline trimming cut 7 bases from V and 4 bases from J; bases unmatched to any gene: 9. The germline CDR1 and CDR2 sequences are MNHNY and SVGAGI (reference sequence). The CDR3 has 15 amino acids. The CDR3: CASTSGSGSADTQYF. In DNA form, the CDR3 reads TGTGCCAGCACCTCGGGTAGCGGGAGTGCAGATACGCAGTATTTT.

This clone was counted once. This rearrangement joins TRBV11-2 to TRBJ1-2, with D hard to call. Germline V gives CDR1 SGHAT, CDR2 FQNNGV. Trimming shortened V by 0 bases and J by 5 bases, and 16 bases separated the two germline ends. The CDR3 length is 16 residues. CDR3 coding DNA: TGTGCCAGCAGCTTAGACGTCGGGTATCCTACGTATGGCTACACCTTC. It yields the protein CASSLDVGYPTYGYTF.

The V and J genes are TRBV19 and TRBJ1-2, with TRBD1 identical over 8 bases. This CDR3 has 14 residues. J was trimmed by 6 bases and V by 4 bases; bases with no gene match: 7. Germline CDR1 is LNHDA and CDR2 is SQIVND (reference sequence). The CDR3 DNA reads TGTGCCAGTAGTACCCCAGGGGGCGCGAATGGCTACACCTTC. It specifies CASSTPGGANGYTF.

This chain connects TRBV11-2 to TRBJ2-7, with D possibly being TRBD1 (6 bases). The V end lost 4 bases, the J end lost 6 bases, and 19 bases lay between the germline ends. The V gene's germline CDR1 is SGHAT and CDR2 FQNNGV. The CDR3 spans 15 residues. The CDR3 sequence: CASSSSLQGGFEQYV. The CDR3 region has the DNA TGTGCCAGCAGCTCTAGCCTACAGGGCGGGTTCGAGCAGTACGTC.

The rearrangement links TRBV4-1 to TRBJ2-3, with 7 positions matching TRBD1. CDR3 length: 17 residues. Trimming removed 2 bases from V and 0 bases from J; junction bases left unmatched: 8. The germline gives CDR1 MGHRA, CDR2 YSYEKL. The CDR3 region is CASSQQTGSISTDTQYF. CDR3 DNA: TGCGCCAGCAGCCAACAGACAGGGAGTATCAGCACAGATACGCAGTATTTT.

V gene TRBV6-1 combines with J gene TRBJ1-5, with a possible D match to TRBD1 (5 bases). The CDR3 has 13 residues. Trimming removed 8 bases at V and 2 bases at J, with 10 bases between. Germline CDR1 reads MNHNS; CDR2 reads SASEGT. The CDR3 DNA reads TGTGCCAGCGGGCGGGGCGGCAATCAGCCCCAGCATTTT. Encoded protein: CASGRGGNQPQHF.

V usage is TRBV5-6 and J usage is TRBJ1-1; possibly TRBD1 for D (5 bases). The CDR3 is made up of 19 amino acids. In germline, CDR1 is SGHDT, CDR2 YYEEEE. Trimming took off 2 bases at V and 4 bases at J, with 27 bases between the two ends. The CDR3 protein is CASSFRRFGGMALGTEAFF. For the CDR3, the DNA is TGTGCCAGCAGCTTCAGAAGGTTCGGGGGAATGGCCCTGGGCACTGAAGCTTTCTTT.

This clone turned up a few times. This chain uses TRBV2 with TRBJ1-5; 9 bases line up with TRBD1. The trim removed 8 bases at V and 7 bases at J, leaving 6 bases unmatched. In germline, CDR1 is SNHLY, CDR2 FYNNEI. The CDR3 runs to 13 residues. Here the CDR3 DNA reads TGTGCCAGCCAGGGACAGGGAGGCCAGCCCCAGCATTTT. It specifies CASQGQGGQPQHF. Full variable domain (outside the CDR3, taken from reference TRBV2 and TRBJ1-5): EPEVTQTPSHQVTQMGQEVILRCVPISNHLYFYWYRQILGQKVEFLVSFYNNEISEKSEIFDDQFSVERPDGSNFTLKIRSTKLEDSAMYFCASQGQGGQPQHFGDGTRLSIL.

This rearrangement joins TRBV19 to TRBJ1-1; 8 nucleotides line up with TRBD1. The junction had 3 bases not matched to a gene; V was cut back by 3 bases and J by 3 bases. The CDR3 length is 14 residues. Germline V gene sequence: CDR1 LNHDA, CDR2 SQIVND (reference sequence). The CDR3: CASSMTGADTEAFF. The DNA of the CDR3 is TGTGCCAGTAGTATGACAGGGGCGGACACTGAAGCTTTCTTT.

The chain combines TRBV9 with TRBJ1-4; TRBD1 matches 7 bases. This CDR3 comprises 15 residues. Trimming took 3 bases from V and 5 from J; bases not matched to a gene: 7. Germline V lookup: CDR1 SGDLS, CDR2 YYNGEE. In DNA, the CDR3 is TGTGCCAGCAGCGCCACCGGGACAGCAAATGAAAAACTGTTTTTT. Residues: CASSATGTANEKLFF.

The rearrangement links TRBV10-2 to TRBJ1-6, with 12 bases lining up with TRBD1. Germline CDR1 WSHSY, CDR2 SAAADI. This CDR3 has 17 amino acids. V trimming: 6 bases; J trimming: 10 bases; junction bases outside the gene matches: 13. CDR3 loop: CASSPVPGQGAKSPLHF. CDR3 nucleotides: TGCGCCAGCAGCCCCGTCCCGGGACAGGGGGCAAAATCACCCCTCCACTTT.

This clone was picked up one time. The J gene is TRBJ1-3, the V gene TRBV5-8; D ambiguous. Trimming stripped 1 base from V and 1 base from J, with 6 bases between. The V gene's germline CDR1 is SGHTS and CDR2 YDEGEE. CDR3 size: 14 residues. This chain's CDR3 is CASSLRDSGNTIYF. The CDR3 DNA follows: TGTGCCAGCAGCTTGAGAGATTCTGGAAACACCATATATTTT.

The chain is built from TRBV11-3 and TRBJ2-2, with D maybe TRBD2 (5 bases). Germline V gene sequence: CDR1 SGHNT, CDR2 YENEEA. This CDR3 spans 14 amino acids. V was shortened by 5 bases and J by 4 bases, with 11 bases between the two germline ends. The CDR3 nucleotides are TGTGCCAGCAGCCTAGGGCGGGTCACCGGGGAGCTGTTTTTT. Protein sequence: CASSLGRVTGELFF.

This clone was picked up a small number of times. The rearrangement uses TRBV2 and TRBJ1-4; D gene unclear. The CDR3 covers 15 residues. The V end was cut by 6 bases, the J end by 0 bases, with 11 bases between. Germline V gene data show CDR1 as SNHLY and CDR2 as FYNNEI. The CDR3 nucleotides read TGTGCCAGCAGGAAAAGCGAGACAACTAATGAAAAACTGTTTTTT. Amino acid sequence: CASRKSETTNEKLFF.

This chain joins TRBV25-1 and TRBJ1-2; D is perhaps TRBD1 (5 bases). The V gene lost 3 bases and the J gene lost 2 bases, with 7 bases spanning the gap. CDR3 length equals 13 residues. Germline V CDR1 and CDR2: MGHDK, SYGVNS. The CDR3 DNA reads as TGTGCCAGCAGTGACAGGGCCAACTATGGCTACACCTTC. As protein: CASSDRANYGYTF.

The rearrangement links TRBV9 to TRBJ2-2; 9 positions agree with TRBD1. Losses at the gene ends were 4 bases for V and 5 bases for J; bases not matched to a gene: 6. The V gene's germline CDR1 is SGDLS and CDR2 YYNGEE. The CDR3 runs to 15 residues. The CDR3 spells CASSPRTGDTGELFF. The CDR3 bases are TGTGCCAGCAGCCCCCGGACAGGGGATACCGGGGAGCTGTTTTTT. Drawing the rest from reference TRBV9 and TRBJ2-2, the complete variable domain is DSGVTQTPKHLITATGQRVTLRCSPRSGDLSVYWYQQSLDQGLQFLIQYYNGEERAKGNILERFSAQQFPDLHSELNLSSLELGDSALYFCASSPRTGDTGELFFGEGSRLTVL.

The rearrangement joins TRBV7-9 to TRBJ1-5; D might be TRBD1 (5 bases). V shed 5 bases and J shed 3 bases, with 14 bases lying between them. This CDR3 is built from 15 residues. Per the germline V gene, CDR1 is SEHNR and CDR2 is FQNEAQ (reference sequence). The CDR3 loop reads CASSRGGVFNQPQHF. The DNA for the CDR3 is TGTGCCAGCAGCCGGGGAGGGGTGTTCAATCAGCCCCAGCATTTT.